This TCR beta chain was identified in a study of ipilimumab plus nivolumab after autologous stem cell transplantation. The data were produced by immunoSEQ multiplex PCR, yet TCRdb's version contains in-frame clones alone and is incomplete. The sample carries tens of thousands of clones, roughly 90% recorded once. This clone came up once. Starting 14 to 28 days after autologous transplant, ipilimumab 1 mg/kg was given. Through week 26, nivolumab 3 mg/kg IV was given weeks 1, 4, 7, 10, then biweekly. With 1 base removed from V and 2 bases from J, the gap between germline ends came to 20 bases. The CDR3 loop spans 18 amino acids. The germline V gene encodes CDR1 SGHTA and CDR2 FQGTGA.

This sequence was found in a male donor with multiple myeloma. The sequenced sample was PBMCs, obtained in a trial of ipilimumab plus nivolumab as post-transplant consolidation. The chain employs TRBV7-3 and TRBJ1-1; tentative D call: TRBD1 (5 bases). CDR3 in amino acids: CASSLIGFGGGDNTEAFF. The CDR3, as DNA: TGTGCCAGCAGCTTAATCGGATTTGGGGGTGGGGACAACACTGAAGCTTTCTTT.